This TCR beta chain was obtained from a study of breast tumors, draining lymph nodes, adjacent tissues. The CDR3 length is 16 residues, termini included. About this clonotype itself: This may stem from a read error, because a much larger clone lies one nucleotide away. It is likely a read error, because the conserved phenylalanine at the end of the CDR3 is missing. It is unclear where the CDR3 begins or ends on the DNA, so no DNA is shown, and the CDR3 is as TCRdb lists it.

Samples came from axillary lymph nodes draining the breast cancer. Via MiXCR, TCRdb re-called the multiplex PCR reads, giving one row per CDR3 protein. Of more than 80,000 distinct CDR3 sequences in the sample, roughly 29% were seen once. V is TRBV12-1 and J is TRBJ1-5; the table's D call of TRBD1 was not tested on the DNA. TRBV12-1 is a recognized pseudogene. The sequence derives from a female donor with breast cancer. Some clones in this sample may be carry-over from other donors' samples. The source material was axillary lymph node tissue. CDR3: CASSFGTGPSNQPQHC.